This TCR beta chain originates from a study of blood T cell repertoires in COVID-19. Overall study: T cells, B-cell-depleted T cells, or PBMCs supplied cDNA or gDNA.

A Seattle source enrolled patients during active infection and followed them longitudinally. The CDR3 spans 13 residues. Unmatched junction bases numbered 3, after V lost 7 bases and J lost 0 bases. Germline V lookup: CDR1 WSHSY, CDR2 SAAADI. As handled by the study authors: By means of reference gene primer amplification, nucleated cell counts were estimated. The method was immunoSEQ multiplex PCR; TCRdb's version includes in-frame clones alone and lacks a portion of them. V and J calls and clone size come straight from that table; D and trimming were deduced from the DNA. This table has approximately 150,000 clones, 85% to 90% appearing once.

This chain links TRBV10-2 with TRBJ2-7; 7 bases line up with TRBD1. The sample comprised peripheral blood. The TCR sequence derives from a woman older than 75 with COVID-19, enrolled during active disease. The CDR3 is CASTWDSSYEQYF. CDR3 DNA sequence: TGCGCCAGCACTTGGGACAGCTCCTACGAGCAGTACTTC.